A selection of T cell receptor beta chains follows, all from one sample in a study of shared clonotypes between healthy human individuals. Using immunoSEQ multiplex PCR, the repertoire was profiled, and TCRdb retains in-frame clones only, with some absent. The data contain about 520,000 clones, roughly 80% of them singletons. Source material: PBMCs. The receptors stem from a woman between 40 and 50 years old in good health. Some clones in this sample may be carry-over from other donors' samples. CDR3s include the opening cysteine and the closing phenylalanine or tryptophan.

CDR3 length,V gene,CDR3 protein
15,TRBV2,CASSDGTLAKNIQYF
13,TRBV14,CASSRGLTGELFF
14,TRBV29-1,CSVWTGALQETQYF
14,TRBV11-3,CASSLGGTGDTQYF
13,TRBV7-6,CASSLGPQETQYF
15,TRBV18,CASSPFGQGAYGYTF
15,TRBV10-3,CAISAPGAKPYEQYF
15,TRBV7-3,CASSRGTGGPETQYF
13,TRBV2,CASSDISNQPQHF
15,TRBV25-1,CASSEFWGAQETQYF
12,TRBV4-1,CASSQWNNIQYF
14,TRBV28,CASREQGSYNEQFF
18,TRBV7-6,CASSFPIMGTHLTGELFF
14,TRBV30,CAWYGGLGANVLTF
13,TRBV28,CASSLDSQVGYTF
14,TRBV5-1,CASSSGSGAYEQYF
15,TRBV11-2,CASSLISGLSYEQYF
15,TRBV19,CASSIEDSSGNTIYF
15,TRBV19,CASRTGSGNSYEQYF
14,TRBV5-1,CASSTRPSGNEQFF
14,TRBV7-2,CASSSGGGSYEQYF
14,TRBV5-1,CASKTGTGGTEAFF
13,TRBV5-6,CASSLYVATEAFF
17,TRBV5-1,CASSLAPTETSGNTIYF
14,TRBV4-2,CASSQQLAQETQYF
11,TRBV19,CASRAGETQYF
15,TRBV28,CASSFGDRGNQPQHF
13,TRBV30,CAWRGLEVYGYTF
14,TRBV9,CASSVTVSGNTIYF
15,TRBV6-1,CASSRPGSSTDTQYF
14,TRBV9,CASSVVGHNTEAFF
16,TRBV18,CASSPSIPVNLYGYTF
17,TRBV5-1,CASSHTVREMGTGELFF
14,TRBV27,CASSFSRLNQPQHF
14,TRBV27,CASSWTGSYNEQFF
14,TRBV7-9,CASSLAFSEETQYF
12,TRBV29-1,CSVGTSYNEQFF
15,TRBV6-1,CASSGVGERGNEQFF
16,TRBV7-5,CVRSFPPSGRASEQFF
13,TRBV2,CASKADMNTEAFF
15,TRBV5-1,CASSLEPSSYNEQFF
16,TRBV12-2,CASRSKAQGSSYEQYF
15,TRBV27,CASSFGTGLHEKLFF
15,TRBV14,CASSQGLRGVKTQYF